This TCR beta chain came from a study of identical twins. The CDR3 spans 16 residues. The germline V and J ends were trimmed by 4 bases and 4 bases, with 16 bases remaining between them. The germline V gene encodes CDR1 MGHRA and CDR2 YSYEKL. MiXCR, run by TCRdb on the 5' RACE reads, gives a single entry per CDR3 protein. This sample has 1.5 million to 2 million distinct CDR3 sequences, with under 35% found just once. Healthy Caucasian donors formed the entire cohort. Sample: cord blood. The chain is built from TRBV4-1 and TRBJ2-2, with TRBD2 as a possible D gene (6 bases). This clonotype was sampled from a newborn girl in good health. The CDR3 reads CASSPNPSELTGELFF. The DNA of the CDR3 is TGCGCCAGCAGCCCGAATCCTAGCGAGCTCACCGGGGAGCTGTTTTTT.